Shown below are 14 T cell receptor beta chains from a single sample sequenced in a study of shared clonotypes between healthy human individuals. The data were produced by immunoSEQ multiplex PCR, yet TCRdb's version contains in-frame clones alone and is incomplete. Among roughly 2.6 million clones, roughly nine tenths were seen once, and the ten largest hold about 0.13%. Source material: naive CD4+ T cells sorted from blood. Documented subset: CD45RA+ positively selected. Every receptor here comes from a man younger than 35 in good health.

This clone was seen more than once but under ten times. The V call is TRBV28, the J call TRBJ1-2, with 7 bases aligning to TRBD1. V trimming: 4 bases; J trimming: 8 bases; junction bases outside the gene matches: 1. The CDR3 has 11 amino acids. Germline CDR1 MDHEN, CDR2 SYDVKM. DNA for the CDR3: TGTGCCAGCAGTTACAGGGGAGGCTACACCTTC. It encodes CASSYRGGYTF.

V usage is TRBV6-5 and J usage is TRBJ2-7; possibly TRBD1 or TRBD2 for D (6 bases each). Germline CDR1 is MNHEY and CDR2 is SVGAGI. The V gene lost 8 bases and the J gene lost 6 bases, with 14 bases spanning the gap. The CDR3 has 12 amino acids. The CDR3 nucleotides are TGTGCCAGCTCCCAGGGGAGGTTCGAGCAGTACTTC. It translates to CASSQGRFEQYF.

This clone was counted between two and nine times. This sample also contains other DNA sequences that code for the same CDR3. The V and J genes are TRBV18 and TRBJ1-5; D is unclear. From germline, CDR1 is KGHSH and CDR2 LQKENI. V lost 1 base and J lost 2, with 6 bases in between. This CDR3 spans 14 amino acids. Written as DNA, the CDR3 is TGTGCCAGCTCACCACAGGGAGGCAATCAGCCCCAGCATTTT. This translates into CASSPQGGNQPQHF.

Concerning this clone itself: A read error may produce the germline difference seen at one junction end. This chain connects TRBV28 to TRBJ2-7; 9 nucleotides match TRBD1. The CDR3 runs to 12 residues. From germline, CDR1 is MDHEN and CDR2 SYDVKM. The CDR3 sequence is CASSVTGTGLNF. Here the CDR3 DNA reads TGTGCCAGCAGTGTAACCGGGACAGGGTTAAACTTC.

The genes are TRBV25-1 and TRBJ1-1; 7 positions agree with TRBD1. The ends lost 3 bases at V and 5 bases at J; junction bases unmatched: 6. The CDR3 contains 14 residues. CDR1 and CDR2 (germline): MGHDK, SYGVNS. CDR3 coding DNA: TGTGCCAGCAGTGACGAGACAGGGAGGACTGAAGCTTTCTTT. It is translated as CASSDETGRTEAFF. Based on the CDR3 plus reference TRBV25-1 and TRBJ1-1, the full variable domain is EADIYQTPRYLVIGTGKKITLECSQTMGHDKMYWYQQDPGMELHLIHYSYGVNSTEKGDLSSESTVSRIRTEHFPLTLESARPSHTSQYLCASSDETGRTEAFFGQGTRLTVV.

This CDR3 is CASSYSSTAQETQYF. CDR3 sequence (DNA): TGTGCCAGCAGTTACTCATCGACAGCCCAAGAGACCCAGTACTTC. The chain is built from TRBV27 and TRBJ2-5, with a weak D call TRBD1 (5 bases). Per the germline V gene, CDR1 is MNHEY and CDR2 is SMNVEV (reference sequence). This CDR3 contains 15 residues. The V end was cut by 4 bases, the J end by 1 base, with 13 bases between.

The V and J genes are TRBV7-2 and TRBJ1-1; D gene unclear. CDR3 size: 12 residues. Between the trimmed V and J ends, which lost 2 bases and 7 bases, there was a span of 8 bases. Germline CDR1 is SGHTA and CDR2 is FQGNSA. The CDR3 DNA sequence: TGTGCCAGCAGCTTAAGGAATCTTGAAGCTTTCTTT. This codes for CASSLRNLEAFF.

The V gene is TRBV30, the J gene TRBJ2-7, with D perhaps being TRBD1 or TRBD2 (6 bases each). Trimming removed 0 bases from V and 6 bases from J, with 18 bases in between. This CDR3 comprises 15 residues. In germline, CDR1 is GTSNPN, CDR2 SVGIG (reference sequence). The CDR3 here is CAWSVSSVGGIEQYF. As DNA, the CDR3 is TGTGCCTGGAGTGTAAGCTCTGTCGGGGGCATCGAGCAGTACTTC.

DNA of the CDR3: TGTGCCAGCAGTTGGGACAGGGGGGCGGAGACCCAGTACTTC. It specifies CASSWDRGAETQYF. The V call is TRBV6-1, the J call TRBJ2-5; 11 nucleotides agree with TRBD1. The germline V gene has CDR1 MNHNS and CDR2 SASEGT. With V trimmed by 5 bases and J by 5 bases, 4 bases remained unmatched. This CDR3 is built from 14 residues.

The rearrangement uses TRBV7-9 and TRBJ1-2, with D tentatively TRBD1 (5 bases). V shed 1 base and J shed 8 bases, with 11 bases lying between them. The CDR3 runs to 13 residues. Germline V gives CDR1 SEHNR, CDR2 FQNEAQ (reference sequence). The CDR3 region has the DNA TGTGCCAGCAGCTTAGAAACAGGCAGGGGCTACACCTTC. Translation: CASSLETGRGYTF.

The rearrangement links TRBV2 to TRBJ2-3; 8 bases match TRBD1. CDR1 is SNHLY and CDR2 is FYNNEI in the germline V gene. The length of the CDR3 is 15 residues. V trimming: 8 bases; J trimming: 1 base; junction bases outside the gene matches: 8. The CDR3 coding sequence is TGTGCCAGCTTAGGACAGGGCCGTGGCACAGATACGCAGTATTTT. Amino acid sequence: CASLGQGRGTDTQYF.

The rearrangement joins TRBV27 to TRBJ2-2; tentatively, D is TRBD1 (6 bases). The CDR3 spans 16 residues. V was trimmed by 6 bases and J by 4 bases, leaving 18 bases between them. Per germline, CDR1 MNHEY and CDR2 SMNVEV (reference sequence). CDR3 amino acids: CASSTPYFRGTGELFF. The DNA of the CDR3 is TGTGCCAGCAGCACCCCCTACTTCAGGGGCACCGGGGAGCTGTTTTTT.

J is TRBJ1-3 and V is TRBV9, with D maybe TRBD1 (5 bases). Germline loops: CDR1 SGDLS, CDR2 YYNGEE. V was trimmed by 0 bases and J by 4 bases, leaving 14 bases between them. The CDR3 loop spans 16 amino acids. The CDR3 loop is CASSVAEGQTGNTIYF. For the CDR3, the DNA is TGTGCCAGCAGCGTAGCGGAGGGGCAGACAGGAAACACCATATATTTT. Drawing the rest from reference TRBV9 and TRBJ1-3, the complete variable domain is DSGVTQTPKHLITATGQRVTLRCSPRSGDLSVYWYQQSLDQGLQFLIQYYNGEERAKGNILERFSAQQFPDLHSELNLSSLELGDSALYFCASSVAEGQTGNTIYFGEGSWLTVV.

Worth noting for this clone: This specimen includes other DNA sequences encoding the same CDR3. Here the CDR3 DNA reads TGTGCCAGCAGTTTGGACAGGGCCGGAAACACCATATATTTT. The encoded protein is CASSLDRAGNTIYF. The chain has TRBV2 and TRBJ1-3, with 8 bases aligning to TRBD1. CDR3 length: 14 amino acids. The J segment lost 4 bases and the V segment lost 5 bases, leaving 4 bases of the junction unmatched. From germline, CDR1 is SNHLY and CDR2 FYNNEI. The full variable domain, in which reference TRBV2 and TRBJ1-3 provide the parts outside the CDR3, is EPEVTQTPSHQVTQMGQEVILRCVPISNHLYFYWYRQILGQKVEFLVSFYNNEISEKSEIFDDQFSVERPDGSNFTLKIRSTKLEDSAMYFCASSLDRAGNTIYFGEGSWLTVV.